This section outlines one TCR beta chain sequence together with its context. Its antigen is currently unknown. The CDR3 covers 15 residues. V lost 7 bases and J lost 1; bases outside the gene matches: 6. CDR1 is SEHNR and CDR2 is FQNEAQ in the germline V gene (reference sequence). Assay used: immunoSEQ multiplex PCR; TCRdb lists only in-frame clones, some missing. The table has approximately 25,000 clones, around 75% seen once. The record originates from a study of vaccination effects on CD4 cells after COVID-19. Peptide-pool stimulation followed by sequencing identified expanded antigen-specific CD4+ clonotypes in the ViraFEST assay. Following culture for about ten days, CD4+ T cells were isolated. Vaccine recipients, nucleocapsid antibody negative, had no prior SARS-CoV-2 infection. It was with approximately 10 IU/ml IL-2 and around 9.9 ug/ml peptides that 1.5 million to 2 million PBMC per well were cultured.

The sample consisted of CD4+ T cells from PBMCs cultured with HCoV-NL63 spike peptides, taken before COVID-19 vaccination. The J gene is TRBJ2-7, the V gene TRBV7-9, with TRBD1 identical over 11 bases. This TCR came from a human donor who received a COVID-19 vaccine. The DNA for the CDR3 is TGTGCCAGCACCTTCGGGACAGGGGGTTCCTACGAGCAGTACTTC. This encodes CASTFGTGGSYEQYF.